One sample yielded the 9 T cell receptor beta chains listed below, sequenced in a study of T cell responses to AZD1222 COVID-19 vaccine. Profiled with immunoSEQ multiplex PCR; TCRdb holds only in-frame clones, not every one. The table includes about 130,000 clones, roughly 93% detected once. The sequencing used peripheral blood, collected 28 days after the second AZD1222 dose. These receptors all come from an adult who received the AZD1222 COVID-19 vaccine.

The chain joins TRBV28 to TRBJ1-4; 8 nucleotides line up with TRBD1. V was clipped by 4 bases and J by 7 bases; unmatched bases: 8. Germline V CDR1 and CDR2: MDHEN, SYDVKM. The CDR3 contains 15 residues. The CDR3 here is CASSYLGQGGEKLFF. The DNA for the CDR3 is TGTGCCAGCAGTTACCTCGGACAGGGTGGTGAAAAACTGTTTTTT.

V gene TRBV4-2 combines with J gene TRBJ2-7; D uncertain. From germline, CDR1 is LGHNA and CDR2 YNFKEQ. This CDR3 is built from 13 residues. The V end was cut by 0 bases, the J end by 6 bases, with 9 bases between. CDR3: CASSQDGLREQYF. CDR3 in DNA: TGTGCCAGCAGCCAAGATGGGCTTCGCGAGCAGTACTTC.

This sequence joins TRBV7-6 and TRBJ2-2, with unresolved D. V shed 2 bases and J shed 0 bases, with 7 bases lying between them. This CDR3 is built from 15 residues. Germline V gives CDR1 SGHVS, CDR2 FNYEAQ. CDR3: CASSLYGPNTGELFF. The CDR3 DNA reads as TGTGCCAGCAGCTTATATGGGCCGAACACCGGGGAGCTGTTTTTT.

V usage is TRBV14 and J usage is TRBJ1-2, with D possibly being TRBD1 (6 bases). This CDR3 spans 13 amino acids. V lost 4 bases and J lost 9, with 15 bases in between. CDR1 SGHDN and CDR2 FVKESK come from the germline V gene. In DNA form, the CDR3 reads TGTGCCAGCAGCCTGGGACACGGCAGCAGCTACACCTTC. Translating gives CASSLGHGSSYTF.

The chain carries TRBV4-1 and TRBJ1-2; D perhaps matches TRBD1 (6 bases). Looked up from germline, CDR1 is MGHRA and CDR2 is YSYEKL. V gave up 4 bases and J gave up 8 bases, with 23 bases separating them. This CDR3 is 16 amino acids long. CDR3 sequence (DNA): TGCGCCAGCAGCCGAGGCAGGACAGATAAACTACGAGGCTACACCTTC. Translation gives CASSRGRTDKLRGYTF.

V is TRBV5-4 and J is TRBJ2-3; 16 positions agree with TRBD2. The CDR3 totals 19 residues. The ends lost 4 bases at V and 4 bases at J; junction bases unmatched: 12. Germline V gene lookup returns CDR1 SGHNT and CDR2 YYREEE (reference sequence). The CDR3 nucleotides are TGTGCCAGCAGCCCCAGGGGGACTAGCGGGAGGGACGGCTCAGATACGCAGTATTTT. Translating gives CASSPRGTSGRDGSDTQYF.

V usage is TRBV14 and J usage is TRBJ2-5; TRBD2 is a possible D gene (5 bases). Deletions cut 1 base from V and 7 bases from J, with 16 bases between. The CDR3 extends over 15 amino acids. The germline gives CDR1 SGHDN, CDR2 FVKESK. The CDR3 region has the DNA TGTGCCAGCAGCCAAGTTAGTCCGGGGTTGGGGACCCAGTACTTC. Translated: CASSQVSPGLGTQYF.

This clone was recorded a few times. This chain joins TRBV18 and TRBJ1-4; D remains ambiguous. The V end lost 5 bases, the J end lost 5 bases, and 9 bases lay between the germline ends. The CDR3 has 13 residues. Looked up from germline, CDR1 is KGHSH and CDR2 is LQKENI. The CDR3 DNA reads TGTGCCAGCTCAACGACGGAGAATGAAAAACTGTTTTTT. It encodes CASSTTENEKLFF. The full variable domain, with the rest looked up from reference TRBV18 and TRBJ1-4, is NAGVMQNPRHLVRRRGQEARLRCSPMKGHSHVYWYRQLPEEGLKFMVYLQKENIIDESGMPKERFSAEFPKEGPSILRIQQVVRGDSAAYFCASSTTENEKLFFGSGTQLSVL.

In its sample, this clone was seen once. The gene calls are TRBV5-1 and TRBJ2-2; D not certain. The CDR3 consists of 12 residues. Germline V gives CDR1 SGHRS, CDR2 YFSETQ. Trimming removed 4 bases at V and 6 bases at J, with 7 bases between. The CDR3 DNA sequence: TGCGCCAGCAGCCGACGTGCCGGGGAGCTGTTTTTT. It is translated as CASSRRAGELFF. Variable domain in full (rest from reference TRBV5-1 and TRBJ2-2): KAGVTQTPRYLIKTRGQQVTLSCSPISGHRSVSWYQQTPGQGLQFLFEYFSETQRNKGNFPGRFSGRQFSNSRSEMNVSTLELGDSALYLCASSRRAGELFFGEGSRLTVL.